These 14 T cell receptor beta chains share one sample of origin, sequenced in a study of T cell clonality in common variable immunodeficiency. Profiled with immunoSEQ multiplex PCR; TCRdb holds only in-frame clones, not every one. The sample includes more than 65,000 clones, none of them occurring once. Sample: peripheral blood mononuclear cells. These receptors were collected from a person aged 18 to 70 in good health.

This clone was recorded many times. The missing CDR3 end, 3 residues past where the read stops, is filled in from the germline J gene. The chain joins TRBV20-1 to TRBJ2-5, with D possibly being TRBD2 (5 bases). Germline-derived CDR1 and CDR2 are DFQATT and SNEGSKA (reference sequence). Trimming took off 3 bases at V and 0 bases at J, with 8 bases between the two ends. The CDR3 loop spans 13 amino acids. The CDR3 protein is CSASGENQETQYF. The CDR3 bases that were read are TGCAGTGCTAGCGGGGAGAACCAAGAGACC.

This clone was seen only a few times. Read data end 3 residues before the CDR3 end; the end is taken from the germline J gene. The chain links TRBV27 to TRBJ2-7, with unresolved D. The V gene's germline CDR1 is MNHEY and CDR2 SMNVEV (reference sequence). V lost 2 bases and J 6 bases, leaving 17 bases between the germline ends. This CDR3 contains 15 residues. The sequenced CDR3 bases are TGTGCCAGCAGTTTAAATTGGCCCAATTCGGGCGAG. Protein sequence: CASSLNWPNSGE. The full CDR3 is CASSLNWPNSGEQYF.

Ten or more counts support this clone. The read terminates 3 residues ahead of where the CDR3 ends, so the germline J gene completes it. This chain connects TRBV30 to TRBJ1-1; 7 positions agree with TRBD1. The CDR3 totals 16 residues. Germline-derived CDR1 and CDR2 are GTSNPN and SVGIG (reference sequence). V shed 7 bases and J 0 bases; nucleotides not matched to a gene: 14. The CDR3 sequence is CAFEGVQGILNTEAFF. The sequenced CDR3 bases are TGTGCCTTCGAAGGGGTACAGGGGATTTTGAACACTGAA. The full variable domain, with the rest looked up from reference TRBV30 and TRBJ1-1, is SQTIHQWPATLVQPVGSPLSLECTVEGTSNPNLYWYRQAAGRGLQLLFYSVGIGQISSEVPQNLSASRPQDRQFILSSKKLLLSDSGFYLCAFEGVQGILNTEAFFGQGTRLTVV.

This clone was observed at least ten times. The read comes to an end 3 residues before the CDR3 does, leaving the germline J gene to fill in the end. The rearrangement uses TRBV11-2 and TRBJ1-2; TRBD1 matches at 11 bases. The length of the CDR3 is 15 residues. Germline trimming cut 7 bases from V and 5 bases from J; bases unmatched to any gene: 9. The germline gives CDR1 SGHAT, CDR2 FQNNGV. The sequenced part of the CDR3 DNA is TGTGCCAGCACCACCCCGGGACAGGGGGAATATGGC. Residues: CASTTPGQGEYG. The entire CDR3 reads CASTTPGQGEYGYTF.

This clone was counted ten times or more. The sequence runs out 3 residues before the end of the CDR3; the remainder is reconstructed from the germline J gene. The chain is built from TRBV2 and TRBJ1-5; D is ambiguous. Germline V CDR1 and CDR2: SNHLY, FYNNEI. V shed 8 bases and J shed 4 bases, with 12 bases lying between them. This CDR3 has 13 residues. This CDR3 reads CASQTRTNQPQHF. The sequenced CDR3 bases are TGTGCCAGCCAGACAAGGACTAATCAGCCC.

Many counts were recorded for this clone. The read finishes 3 residues shy of the CDR3 end, and the germline J gene is used to complete it. The chain joins TRBV5-1 to TRBJ2-5, with D unclear. CDR1 SGHRS and CDR2 YFSETQ come from the germline V gene. The CDR3 covers 11 residues. V lost 4 bases to trimming and J lost 5 bases, with 6 bases between them. This CDR3 is CASSIGETQYF. The CDR3 DNA, read in part, is TGCGCCAGCAGCATAGGGGAGACC.

This clone was observed at least ten times. The CDR3 here is CASSHSGSSYEQYF. The covered CDR3 bases are TGTGCCAGCAGCCATAGCGGGAGCTCCTACGAG. The V call is TRBV6-2 or TRBV6-3, the J call TRBJ2-7; 9 bases fit TRBD2. The sequence runs out 3 residues before the end of the CDR3; the remainder is reconstructed from the germline J gene. With V trimmed by 6 bases and J by 0 bases, 3 bases remained unmatched. Germline V gene data show CDR1 as MNHEY and CDR2 as SVGEGT. CDR3 length: 14 residues.

This clone was seen repeatedly, ten times or more. The read is 3 residues too short to cover the CDR3 end, so that end is filled in from the germline J gene. V gene TRBV20-1 combines with J gene TRBJ1-4; 12 bases agree with TRBD1. This CDR3 has 13 residues. Trimming cost V 6 bases and J 8 bases; bases outside gene matches: 4. Looked up from germline, CDR1 is DFQATT and CDR2 is SNEGSKA (reference sequence). The DNA read from the CDR3 is TGCAGTGCCTCGGGACAGGGGGCGGAAAAA. It translates to CSASGQGAEK. The CDR3, in full, reads CSASGQGAEKLFF.

Many counts were recorded for this clone. Read sequence stops 3 residues before the CDR3 end, and the germline J gene provides the missing end. The chain links TRBV5-1 to TRBJ1-1; a possible D gene is TRBD1 (6 bases). The CDR3 loop spans 13 amino acids. V was trimmed by 4 bases and J by 1 base, leaving 8 bases between them. Germline CDR1 SGHRS, CDR2 YFSETQ. The covered CDR3 bases are TGCGCCAGCAGCGCACAGGGGAACACTGAA. This encodes CASSAQGNTE. The complete CDR3 protein is CASSAQGNTEAFF.

This clone was seen ten or more times. The sequenced fragment ends 3 residues before the CDR3 boundary, so the rest is inferred from the germline J gene. The rearrangement links TRBV6-2 or TRBV6-3 to TRBJ2-2, with a tentative D call TRBD2 (5 bases). Germline V gene sequence: CDR1 MNHEY, CDR2 SVGEGT. This CDR3 is built from 17 residues. Trimming pared 2 bases from V and 5 bases from J, leaving 18 bases between. CDR3 DNA, as far as it was read: TGTGCCAGCAGTTACGTCCGAATGAGGGTGGAGACCGGGGAG. Translating gives CASSYVRMRVETGE. The entire CDR3 protein reads CASSYVRMRVETGELFF.

In its sample, this clone was seen many times. The CDR3 extends 3 residues past the end of the read, so its final part is completed from the germline J gene. The chain is built from TRBV29-1 and TRBJ2-7, with 8 bases lining up with TRBD2. J gave up 3 bases and V 7 bases, and 8 bases lay outside the gene matches. Germline V gives CDR1 SQVTM, CDR2 ANQGSEA. This CDR3 has 13 amino acids. The part of the CDR3 DNA that was read is TGCAGCGCCGGGGGGGGGCCGTTCTACGAG. This translates into CSAGGGPFYE. The entire CDR3 sequence reads CSAGGGPFYEQYF.

Many counts were recorded for this clone. The CDR3 DNA, read in part, is TGCAGTGCTAGAGATCGGGGGGGGCGCAATCAGCCC. Protein: CSARDRGGRNQP. The complete CDR3 reads CSARDRGGRNQPQHF. V and J are TRBV20-1 and TRBJ1-5; D might be TRBD1 (6 bases). Read sequence stops 3 residues before the CDR3 end, and the germline J gene provides the missing end. V was clipped by 0 bases and J by 2 bases, with 11 bases between them. Germline CDR1 is DFQATT and CDR2 is SNEGSKA (reference sequence). This CDR3 has 15 amino acids.

There are many counts of this clone. The observed sequence ends 3 residues before the CDR3 terminus, with the missing tail filled in from the germline J gene. The V gene is TRBV20-1, the J gene TRBJ1-2; weak D call: TRBD1 (5 bases). The V gene's germline CDR1 is DFQATT and CDR2 SNEGSKA (reference sequence). There are 14 residues in the CDR3. Deletions cut 0 bases from V and 3 bases from J, with 11 bases between. CDR3 DNA, as far as it was read: TGCAGTGCTAGAGATAGGCGGGGGGACTATGGC. This encodes CSARDRRGDYG. The CDR3 in full is CSARDRRGDYGYTF.

In this sample, this clone turned up many times. The read ends 3 residues early relative to the CDR3; the germline J gene fills the gap. The chain recombines TRBV7-6 with TRBJ2-7, with TRBD1 identical over 9 bases. This CDR3 has 15 amino acids. Trimming cost V 5 bases and J 6 bases; bases outside gene matches: 11. CDR1 and CDR2 from the germline V gene are SGHVS and FNYEAQ. This CDR3 reads CASSLTGGGVGEQYF. Incomplete CDR3 DNA: TGTGCCAGCAGCCTCACAGGGGGCGGAGTGGGCGAG.